These T cell receptor beta chains were read from a single sample in a study of blood T cell dynamics during melanoma immunotherapy. TCRdb keeps only in-frame clones here, not all; method: immunoSEQ multiplex PCR. The table includes more than 10,000 clones, roughly 89% detected once. Source: effector memory CD8+ T cells from blood, taken from a patient treated with checkpoint blockade. These receptors all come from a human donor with melanoma. CDR3s include the opening cysteine and the closing phenylalanine or tryptophan. The D gene is left open where the match is weak. A clone size is listed for some rows: how often the clone was seen (once, few, many), or a class if it is expanded.

clone_size: .
d_call: TRBD2
v_call: TRBV4-1
cdr3_length: 15
j_call: TRBJ2-7
cdr3_aa: CASSPGSAGVDEQYF
cdr3_nt: TGCGCCAGCAGCCCCGGGTCAGCGGGAGTAGACGAGCAGTACTTC

clone_size: .
d_call: TRBD2
v_call: TRBV5-1
cdr3_length: 18
j_call: TRBJ2-3
cdr3_aa: CASSLTGLAGGPIDTQYF
cdr3_nt: TGCGCCAGCAGCTTGACTGGACTAGCGGGAGGGCCGATTGATACGCAGTATTTT

clone_size: few
d_call: TRBD1
v_call: TRBV19
cdr3_length: 14
j_call: TRBJ1-1
cdr3_aa: CASSPSRGGTEAFF
cdr3_nt: TGTGCCAGTAGTCCCTCCAGGGGGGGCACTGAAGCTTTCTTT

clone_size: few
d_call: TRBD1
v_call: TRBV19
cdr3_length: 12
j_call: TRBJ2-7
cdr3_aa: CATGDSSYEQYF
cdr3_nt: TGTGCCACCGGGGACAGCTCCTACGAGCAGTACTTC

clone_size: .
d_call: .
v_call: TRBV19
cdr3_length: 15
j_call: TRBJ1-5
cdr3_aa: CASTPGGVGNQPQHF
cdr3_nt: TGTGCCAGTACCCCGGGAGGGGTGGGCAATCAGCCCCAGCATTTT

clone_size: .
d_call: TRBD2
v_call: TRBV7-2
cdr3_length: 15
j_call: TRBJ2-1
cdr3_aa: CASSISGSTYNEQFF
cdr3_nt: TGTGCCAGCAGCATAAGCGGGAGTACCTACAATGAGCAGTTCTTC

clone_size: .
d_call: TRBD1
v_call: TRBV19
cdr3_length: 14
j_call: TRBJ1-4
cdr3_aa: CASRHRGLNEKLFF
cdr3_nt: TGTGCCAGTAGACACAGGGGGCTGAATGAAAAACTGTTTTTT

clone_size: .
d_call: .
v_call: TRBV6-6
cdr3_length: 16
j_call: TRBJ2-3
cdr3_aa: CASSYSAGGGEDTQYF
cdr3_nt: TGTGCCAGCAGTTACTCAGCGGGTGGAGGAGAAGATACGCAGTATTTT

clone_size: .
d_call: TRBD2
v_call: TRBV9
cdr3_length: 16
j_call: TRBJ2-1
cdr3_aa: CASSGPGTSFYNEQFF
cdr3_nt: TGTGCCAGCAGCGGGCCCGGGACTAGCTTTTACAATGAGCAGTTCTTC

clone_size: .
d_call: .
v_call: TRBV7-9
cdr3_length: 12
j_call: TRBJ2-7
cdr3_aa: CASSSTVDEQYF
cdr3_nt: TGTGCCAGCAGCTCCACAGTGGACGAGCAGTACTTC

clone_size: .
d_call: .
v_call: TRBV27
cdr3_length: 14
j_call: TRBJ1-1
cdr3_aa: CASSLGGGGTEAFF
cdr3_nt: TGTGCCAGCAGTTTGGGGGGAGGGGGCACTGAAGCTTTCTTT

clone_size: .
d_call: .
v_call: TRBV19
cdr3_length: 11
j_call: TRBJ2-7
cdr3_aa: CASRTGLKQYF
cdr3_nt: TGTGCCAGTAGAACTGGACTAAAGCAGTACTTC

clone_size: .
d_call: .
v_call: TRBV4-1
cdr3_length: 16
j_call: TRBJ1-1
cdr3_aa: CASSQAGPPLNTEAFF
cdr3_nt: TGCGCCAGCAGCCAAGCGGGGCCGCCTTTGAACACTGAAGCTTTCTTT

clone_size: .
d_call: .
v_call: TRBV7-9
cdr3_length: 15
j_call: TRBJ2-3
cdr3_aa: CASSFTMYSTDTQYF
cdr3_nt: TGTGCCAGCAGCTTTACCATGTATAGCACAGATACGCAGTATTTT

clone_size: .
d_call: .
v_call: TRBV19
cdr3_length: 15
j_call: TRBJ2-2
cdr3_aa: CASSTGLLNTGELFF
cdr3_nt: TGTGCCAGTAGTACGGGACTCCTGAACACCGGGGAGCTGTTTTTT

clone_size: .
d_call: .
v_call: TRBV6-5
cdr3_length: 13
j_call: TRBJ2-2
cdr3_aa: CASRSGDTGELFF
cdr3_nt: TGTGCCAGCAGAAGCGGCGACACCGGGGAGCTGTTTTTT

clone_size: .
d_call: TRBD1
v_call: TRBV6-5
cdr3_length: 14
j_call: TRBJ1-1
cdr3_aa: CASRTGQMNTEAFF
cdr3_nt: TGTGCCAGCAGGACGGGACAGATGAACACTGAAGCTTTCTTT

clone_size: .
d_call: TRBD2
v_call: TRBV7-6
cdr3_length: 17
j_call: TRBJ2-2
cdr3_aa: CASSPGLAGIYTGELFF
cdr3_nt: TGTGCCAGCAGCCCGGGACTAGCGGGGATATACACCGGGGAGCTGTTTTTT

clone_size: .
d_call: .
v_call: TRBV4-3
cdr3_length: 14
j_call: TRBJ2-3
cdr3_aa: CASSQDRSTDTQYF
cdr3_nt: TGCGCCAGCAGCCAAGATCGGAGCACAGATACGCAGTATTTT

clone_size: .
d_call: .
v_call: TRBV6-5
cdr3_length: 15
j_call: TRBJ2-7
cdr3_aa: CASSLNEGSSYEQYF
cdr3_nt: TGTGCCAGCAGCCTAAATGAAGGATCGTCCTACGAGCAGTACTTC

clone_size: few
d_call: .
v_call: TRBV4-1
cdr3_length: 16
j_call: TRBJ1-5
cdr3_aa: CASSQDGQADNQPQHF
cdr3_nt: TGCGCCAGCAGCCAAGATGGCCAGGCCGACAATCAGCCCCAGCATTTT

clone_size: once
d_call: TRBD1
v_call: TRBV7-9
cdr3_length: 17
j_call: TRBJ1-2
cdr3_aa: CASSPGAEGGRHYGYTF
cdr3_nt: TGTGCCAGCAGCCCAGGGGCTGAAGGGGGCCGGCACTATGGCTACACCTTC

clone_size: few
d_call: .
v_call: TRBV28
cdr3_length: 14
j_call: TRBJ2-7
cdr3_aa: CASSLLGGRYEQYF
cdr3_nt: TGTGCCAGCAGTTTATTGGGAGGCAGGTACGAGCAGTACTTC

clone_size: .
d_call: TRBD1
v_call: TRBV6-6
cdr3_length: 12
j_call: TRBJ2-7
cdr3_aa: CASSSTGDEQYF
cdr3_nt: TGTGCCAGCAGTTCCACAGGGGACGAGCAGTACTTC